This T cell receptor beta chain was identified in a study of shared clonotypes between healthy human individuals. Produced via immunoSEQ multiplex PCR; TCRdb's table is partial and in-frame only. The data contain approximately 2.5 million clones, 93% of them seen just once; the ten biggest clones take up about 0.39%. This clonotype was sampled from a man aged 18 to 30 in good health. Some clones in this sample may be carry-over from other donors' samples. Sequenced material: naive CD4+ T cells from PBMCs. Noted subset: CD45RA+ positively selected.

The CDR3 nucleotides read TGTGCCAGCAGGGGGCAACCGAACACCGGGGAGCTGTTTTTT. This translates into CASRGQPNTGELFF. The J gene is TRBJ2-2, the V gene TRBV7-2; a weak D match, TRBD1 (5 bases). The CDR3 runs 14 residues. Germline assignment: CDR1 SGHTA and CDR2 FQGNSA. V lost 6 bases and J lost 0, with 8 bases in between.